The 6 T cell receptor beta chains below come from one sample, sequenced in a study of OX40 agonist ivuxolimab in advanced cancers. TCRdb keeps only in-frame clones here, not all; method: immunoSEQ multiplex PCR. Of about 74,000 clones in the sample, about 93% were seen once. This material consisted of CD4+ or CD8+ T cells sorted from blood, taken in a trial of the OX40 agonist ivuxolimab. The receptors shown here come from an adult with an advanced solid tumor such as melanoma, head and neck, liver or kidney cancer.

This clone was counted a single time. The J gene is TRBJ1-5, the V gene TRBV15, with D uncertain. Between the trimmed V and J ends, which lost 0 bases and 4 bases, there was a span of 16 bases. The CDR3 loop spans 17 amino acids. Germline-derived CDR1 and CDR2 are LNHNV and YYDKDF (reference sequence). The CDR3 nucleotides are TGTGCCACCAGCAGAGATGGGTTGCTCACGGAAAATCAGCCCCAGCATTTT. Residues: CATSRDGLLTENQPQHF.

The chain recombines TRBV7-2 with TRBJ2-7; TRBD1 matches at 9 bases. Per germline, CDR1 SGHTA and CDR2 FQGNSA. V trimming: 3 bases; J trimming: 6 bases; junction bases outside the gene matches: 3. The CDR3 covers 13 residues. The CDR3: CASSFWTGVEQYF. CDR3 in DNA: TGTGCCAGCAGCTTCTGGACAGGGGTCGAGCAGTACTTC.

The chain recombines TRBV7-9 with TRBJ2-7; D may be TRBD2 (5 bases). CDR1 and CDR2 from the germline V gene are SEHNR and FQNEAQ (reference sequence). This CDR3 has 14 amino acids. Trimming took 5 bases from V and 7 from J, leaving 18 bases between them. DNA for the CDR3: TGTGCCAGCAGCGATGGAGGACGGTTTGAGGAGCAGTACTTC. Amino acids: CASSDGGRFEEQYF.

The gene calls are TRBV6-5 and TRBJ1-1; D is undetermined. CDR3 length: 14 amino acids. The V and J ends lost 8 bases and 0 bases respectively, with 13 bases between them. The germline gives CDR1 MNHEY, CDR2 SVGAGI. CDR3 in DNA: TGTGCCAGCTCCGCGGAGATCATGAACACTGAAGCTTTCTTT. It yields the protein CASSAEIMNTEAFF.

The chain employs TRBV7-2 and TRBJ2-3; no firm D call. V was shortened by 3 bases and J by 4 bases, with 11 bases between the two germline ends. Per the germline V gene, CDR1 is SGHTA and CDR2 is FQGNSA. There are 14 residues in the CDR3. CDR3 loop: CASSFYLGSDTQYF. DNA for the CDR3: TGTGCCAGCAGCTTCTACCTCGGGTCAGATACGCAGTATTTT.

V gene TRBV28 combines with J gene TRBJ2-7; TRBD2 agrees at 10 bases. The CDR3 sequence is 20 residues long. Germline loops: CDR1 MDHEN, CDR2 SYDVKM. With V trimmed by 6 bases and J by 3 bases, 23 bases remained unmatched. The CDR3 DNA reads TGTGCCAGCAGCCCGTCCGATTTGACAGACGAACTAGCGGGATACTACGAGCAGTACTTC. This gives the protein CASSPSDLTDELAGYYEQYF.